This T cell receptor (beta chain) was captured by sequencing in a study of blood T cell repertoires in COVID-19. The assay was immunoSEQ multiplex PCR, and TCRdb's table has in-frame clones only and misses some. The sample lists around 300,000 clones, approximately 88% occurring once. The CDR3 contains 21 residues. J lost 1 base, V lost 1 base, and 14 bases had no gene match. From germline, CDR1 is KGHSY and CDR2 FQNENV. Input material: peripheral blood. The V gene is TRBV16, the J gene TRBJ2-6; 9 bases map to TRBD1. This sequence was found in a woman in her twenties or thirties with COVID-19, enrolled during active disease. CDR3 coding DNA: TGTGCCAGCAGCCAATTCGCCCCCTTGACAGGGGGGGGGTCTGGGGCCAACGTCCTGACTTTC. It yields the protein CASSQFAPLTGGGSGANVLTF.